This T cell receptor beta chain is drawn from a study of T cells after yellow fever vaccination. Many counts were recorded for this clonotype. Trimming cost V 0 bases and J 6 bases, with 13 bases left between them. Germline V gene sequence: CDR1 SGDLS, CDR2 YYNGEE. This CDR3 is 16 amino acids long. A single record per CDR3 protein comes from TCRdb applying MiXCR to the 5' RACE reads. Here the sample spans around 330,000 distinct CDR3 sequences, 3.6% being singletons. The sequence was collected from a man in his late teens or twenties who received the YFV17D yellow fever vaccine. The V and J genes are TRBV9 and TRBJ1-6; D call uncertain. The sequencing used PBMCs, collected on the day of the yellow fever booster vaccination. The CDR3 sequence: CASSVGTPLPNSPLHF. In DNA, the CDR3 is TGTGCCAGCAGCGTAGGGACCCCGCTACCTAATTCACCCCTCCACTTT.